The T cell receptor (beta chain) under discussion was sequenced for a study of blood T cell repertoires in COVID-19. The CDR3 is 14 residues long. Germline trimming cut 0 bases from V and 10 bases from J; bases unmatched to any gene: 2. Per the germline V gene, CDR1 is SGDLS and CDR2 is YYNGEE. Enrollment of patients from Seattle took place during active infection, with longitudinal follow-up. Authors' analysis steps: Amplification from reference gene primers served as the basis for estimated nucleated cell counts. TCRdb's table, derived via immunoSEQ multiplex PCR, lists solely in-frame clones and lacks some. The V and J calls and the clone size are those of that table, but D and trimming were determined from the DNA. This table has 250,000 to 400,000 clones, roughly 90% appearing once.

The receptor was derived from a woman in her twenties or thirties with COVID-19, enrolled during active disease. The V call is TRBV9, the J call TRBJ1-6; 9 positions agree with TRBD1. Sequencing was carried out using peripheral blood. CDR3 loop: CASSVGTGESPLHF. In nucleotides, the CDR3 is TGTGCCAGCAGCGTAGGGACAGGGGAGTCACCCCTCCACTTT.